The TCR beta chain described here comes from a study of cytomegalovirus exposure and HLA in healthy donors. Whole-study results and caveats: Clusters of TCRs from the first cohort tended to co-occur in the roughly 120 validation repertoires (as a later analysis found). In vitro testing confirmed a few CMV-associated chains as specific for CMV antigens. The study put some 150 TCR beta chains on its list as cytomegalovirus-associated.

V was clipped by 5 bases and J by 10 bases, with 13 bases between them. The germline V gene has CDR1 MNHEY and CDR2 SVGAGI. The CDR3 has 12 amino acids. The approximately 120-subject validation cohort, separate from the approximately 640-subject first cohort, included the donors. On this clone itself: What it binds is unknown.

Clones were sequenced by immunoSEQ multiplex PCR, and TCRdb holds only the in-frame ones, with some missing. The sample comprises fewer than 130,000 clones, roughly 87% of which are singletons, and under 2% rests with the top ten. This TCR was recovered from a woman under 30 in good health and CMV-seronegative. The sequencing sample was made of PBMCs. The chain carries TRBV6-5 and TRBJ2-3, with D maybe TRBD1 (6 bases). The CDR3 DNA follows: TGTGCCAGCAGTAAGGGTCAGGGGTCGCAGTATTTT. Residues: CASSKGQGSQYF.